The present TCR beta chain was sequenced within a study of OX40 agonist ivuxolimab in advanced cancers. Study-level background: Ivuxolimab, which is an agonistic anti-OX40 (CD134) antibody, was administered to the patients. Checkpoint inhibitors had been given previously to over 30% of patients. Study-wide points: CD4+ and CD8+ blood T cells expanded clonally by week 6 at 0.1 to 3.0 mg/kg.

The germline CDR1 and CDR2 sequences are WSHSY and SAAADI. Trimming left V 7 bases short and J 3 bases short, with 18 bases between. This CDR3 has 15 amino acids. As regards this clone: Its antigen is not identified.

Generated by immunoSEQ multiplex PCR, the TCRdb table keeps only in-frame clones and is missing some. The profile shows 70,000 or so clones, 70% to 85% of them singletons. The chain couples TRBV10-2 to TRBJ1-1; D not resolved. The source was CD4+ or CD8+ T cells sorted from blood, collected in a trial of the OX40 agonist ivuxolimab. The clonotype originates from an adult with an advanced solid tumor such as melanoma, head and neck, liver or kidney cancer. The CDR3 spells CASIPPYRGDTEAFF. The DNA of the CDR3 is TGCGCCAGCATTCCGCCTTACCGGGGAGACACTGAAGCTTTCTTT.